This T cell receptor (beta chain) was identified during a study of blood T cell repertoires in COVID-19. Turning to the study itself: COVID-19 samples from acute and convalescent phases originated in the United States, Italy and Spain. PBMCs, B-cell-depleted T cells, or T cells were the source of the cDNA or gDNA that made up the material.

Germline V gene sequence: CDR1 MDHEN, CDR2 SYDVKM. This CDR3 is 15 amino acids long. V dropped 1 base and J dropped 5; count of bases not matched to a gene: 2. As originally analysed: The authors estimated nucleated cell counts from reference gene primer amplification. Sequencing used immunoSEQ multiplex PCR; TCRdb keeps in-frame clones, though not all of them. D and trimming come from the DNA, and the V and J calls and clone size come from that table. The table records fewer than 250,000 clones, 70% to 90% of them present only once. This chain links TRBV28 with TRBJ1-6; 7 nucleotides line up with TRBD1. Sequenced material: peripheral blood. This TCR derives from an elderly woman with acute or convalescent COVID-19. In DNA, the CDR3 is TGTGCCAGCAGTTTATTAGGGACAGATAATTCACCCCTCCACTTT. Translated, it gives CASSLLGTDNSPLHF.